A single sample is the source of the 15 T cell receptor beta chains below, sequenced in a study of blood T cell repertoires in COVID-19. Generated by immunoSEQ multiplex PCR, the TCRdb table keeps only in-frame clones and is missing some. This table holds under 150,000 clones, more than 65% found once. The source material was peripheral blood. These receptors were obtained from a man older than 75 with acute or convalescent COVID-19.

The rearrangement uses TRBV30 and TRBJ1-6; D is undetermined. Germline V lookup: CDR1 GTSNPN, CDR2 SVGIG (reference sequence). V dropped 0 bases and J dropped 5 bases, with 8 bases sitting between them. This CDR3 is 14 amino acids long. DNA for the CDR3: TGTGCCTGGAGTGTTACACCCAATAATTCACCCCTCCACTTT. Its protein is CAWSVTPNNSPLHF. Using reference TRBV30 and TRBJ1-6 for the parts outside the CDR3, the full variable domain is SQTIHQWPATLVQPVGSPLSLECTVEGTSNPNLYWYRQAAGRGLQLLFYSVGIGQISSEVPQNLSASRPQDRQFILSSKKLLLSDSGFYLCAWSVTPNNSPLHFGNGTRLTVT.

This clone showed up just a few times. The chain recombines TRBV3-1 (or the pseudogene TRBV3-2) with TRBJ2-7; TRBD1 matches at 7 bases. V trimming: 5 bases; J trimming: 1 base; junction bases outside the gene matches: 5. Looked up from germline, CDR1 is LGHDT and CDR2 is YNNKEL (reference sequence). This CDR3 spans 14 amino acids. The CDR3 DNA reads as TGTGCCAGCAGCAGACAGGGTCCGTCCTACGAGCAGTACTTC. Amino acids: CASSRQGPSYEQYF.

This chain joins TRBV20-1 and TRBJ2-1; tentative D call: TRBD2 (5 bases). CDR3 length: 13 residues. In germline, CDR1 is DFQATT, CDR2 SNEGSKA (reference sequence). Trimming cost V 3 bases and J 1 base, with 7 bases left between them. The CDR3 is CSASRGSYNEQFF. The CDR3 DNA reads TGCAGTGCTAGTCGGGGATCCTACAATGAGCAGTTCTTC.

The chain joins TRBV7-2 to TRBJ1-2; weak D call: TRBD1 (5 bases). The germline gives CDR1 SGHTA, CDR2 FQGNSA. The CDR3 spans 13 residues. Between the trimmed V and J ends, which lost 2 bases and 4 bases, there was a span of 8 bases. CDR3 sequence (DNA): TGTGCCAGCAGCTTAACGCAGGGCTATGGCTACACCTTC. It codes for CASSLTQGYGYTF.

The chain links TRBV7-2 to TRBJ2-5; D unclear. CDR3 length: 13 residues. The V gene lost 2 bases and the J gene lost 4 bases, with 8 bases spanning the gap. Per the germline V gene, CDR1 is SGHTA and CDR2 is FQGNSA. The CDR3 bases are TGTGCCAGCAGCTTACGGGTTGCAGAGACCCAGTACTTC. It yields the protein CASSLRVAETQYF.

The DNA of the CDR3 is TGTGCCAGCAGTCGTAGCGGGGGAGGCTACAATGAGCAGTTCTTC. Amino acid sequence: CASSRSGGGYNEQFF. This sequence joins TRBV28 and TRBJ2-1, with 9 bases aligning to TRBD2. CDR1 is MDHEN, CDR2 SYDVKM, per germline. The ends lost 5 bases at V and 3 bases at J; junction bases unmatched: 5. This CDR3 is 15 amino acids long.

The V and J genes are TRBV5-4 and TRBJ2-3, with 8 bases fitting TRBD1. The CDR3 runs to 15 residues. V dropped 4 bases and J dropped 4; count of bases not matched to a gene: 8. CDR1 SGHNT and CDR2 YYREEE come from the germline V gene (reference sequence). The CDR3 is CASSNRQGRSDTQYF. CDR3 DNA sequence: TGTGCCAGCAGCAATAGACAGGGGCGGTCAGATACGCAGTATTTT.

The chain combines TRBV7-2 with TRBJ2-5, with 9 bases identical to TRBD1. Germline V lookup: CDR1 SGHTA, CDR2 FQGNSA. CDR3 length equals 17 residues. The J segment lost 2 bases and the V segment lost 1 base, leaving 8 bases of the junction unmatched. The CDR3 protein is CASSLGTGDAGQETQYF. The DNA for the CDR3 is TGTGCCAGCAGCTTAGGGACAGGGGACGCAGGTCAAGAGACCCAGTACTTC.

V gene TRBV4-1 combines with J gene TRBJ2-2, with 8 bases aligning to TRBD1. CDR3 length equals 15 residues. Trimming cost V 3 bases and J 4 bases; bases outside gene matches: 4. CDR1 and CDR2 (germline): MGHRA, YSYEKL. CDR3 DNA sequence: TGCGCCAGCAGCCAGACAGGGGCGGGCACCGGGGAGCTGTTTTTT. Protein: CASSQTGAGTGELFF.

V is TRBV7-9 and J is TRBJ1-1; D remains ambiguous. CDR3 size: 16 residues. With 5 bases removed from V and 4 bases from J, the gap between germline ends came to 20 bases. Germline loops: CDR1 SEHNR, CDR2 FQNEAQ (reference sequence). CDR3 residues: CASSRWSGRRSTEAFF. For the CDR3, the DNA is TGTGCCAGCAGCCGCTGGTCAGGACGGAGGAGCACTGAAGCTTTCTTT.

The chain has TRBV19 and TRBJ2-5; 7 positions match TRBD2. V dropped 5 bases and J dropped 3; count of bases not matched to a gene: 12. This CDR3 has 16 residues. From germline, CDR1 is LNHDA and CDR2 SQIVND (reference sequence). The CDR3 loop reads CASSPVLAAGEETQYF. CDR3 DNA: TGTGCCAGTAGTCCCGTCCTAGCGGCGGGGGAAGAGACCCAGTACTTC. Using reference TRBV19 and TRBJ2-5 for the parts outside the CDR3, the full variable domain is DGGITQSPKYLFRKEGQNVTLSCEQNLNHDAMYWYRQDPGQGLRLIYYSQIVNDFQKGDIAEGYSVSREKKESFPLTVTSAQKNPTAFYLCASSPVLAAGEETQYFGPGTRLLVL.

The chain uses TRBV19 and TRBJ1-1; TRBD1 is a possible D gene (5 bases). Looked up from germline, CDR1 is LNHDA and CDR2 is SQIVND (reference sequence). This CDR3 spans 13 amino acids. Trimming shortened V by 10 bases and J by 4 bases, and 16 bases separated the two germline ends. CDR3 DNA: TGTGCCACCGATCAGGGTATCGGCACTGAAGCTTTCTTT. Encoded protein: CATDQGIGTEAFF.

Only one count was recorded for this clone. The DNA of the CDR3 is TGTGCCACCAGCAGGCTCGGCGGGGGGATCCAAGAGACCCAGTACTTC. Amino acids: CATSRLGGGIQETQYF. The V call is TRBV15, the J call TRBJ2-5, with 8 bases that match TRBD2. The V gene end was trimmed by 3 bases and the J gene end by 1 base; junction bases not matched to a gene: 7. The germline CDR1 and CDR2 sequences are LNHNV and YYDKDF (reference sequence). The CDR3 is 16 amino acids.

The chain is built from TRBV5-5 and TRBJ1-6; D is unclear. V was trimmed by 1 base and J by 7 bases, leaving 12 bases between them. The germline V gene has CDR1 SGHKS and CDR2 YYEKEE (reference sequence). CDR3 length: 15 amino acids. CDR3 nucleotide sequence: TGTGCCAGCAGCTTGCTATCCGGGAGGAATTCACCCCTCCACTTT. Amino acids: CASSLLSGRNSPLHF.

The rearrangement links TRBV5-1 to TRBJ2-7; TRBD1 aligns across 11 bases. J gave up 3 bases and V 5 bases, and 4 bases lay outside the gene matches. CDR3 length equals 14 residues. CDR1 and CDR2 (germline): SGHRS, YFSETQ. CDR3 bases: TGCGCCAGCAGAACCGGGACAGGGGGCTACGAGCAGTACTTC. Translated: CASRTGTGGYEQYF. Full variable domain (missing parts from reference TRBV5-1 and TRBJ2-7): KAGVTQTPRYLIKTRGQQVTLSCSPISGHRSVSWYQQTPGQGLQFLFEYFSETQRNKGNFPGRFSGRQFSNSRSEMNVSTLELGDSALYLCASRTGTGGYEQYFGPGTRLTVT.